The 10 T cell receptor beta chains presented below share a single source sample, sequenced in a study of cytomegalovirus exposure and HLA in healthy donors. PCR primers comprised 60 Vbeta and 13 Jbeta primers. TCRdb's table, derived via immunoSEQ multiplex PCR, lists solely in-frame clones and lacks some. The sample holds 150,000 or so clones; 75% are singletons and the top ten take approximately 11%. The sequenced material came from PBMCs. The source is a man younger than 35 in good health and CMV-seropositive.

This clone was seen once. The chain is built from TRBV6-7 and TRBJ2-7, with D possibly being TRBD2 (6 bases). TRBV6-7 belongs to the ORF category, with a function that is uncertain. The ends were cut back, 3 bases at V and 6 bases at J, with 12 bases in the middle. The CDR3 contains 13 residues. The CDR3 spells CASSYRRACEQYF. In nucleotides, the CDR3 is TGTGCCAGCAGTTATAGGAGGGCCTGCGAGCAGTACTTC.

The chain recombines TRBV5-1 with TRBJ2-2, with 10 nucleotides matching TRBD2. The germline V gene encodes CDR1 SGHRS and CDR2 YFSETQ. The CDR3 consists of 16 residues. With V trimmed by 6 bases and J by 5 bases, 10 bases remained unmatched. The CDR3 here is CASTSMWTSGTGELFF. CDR3 DNA sequence: TGCGCCAGCACGAGCATGTGGACTAGCGGAACCGGGGAGCTGTTTTTT.

J is TRBJ1-5 and V is TRBV7-7, with 9 bases that match TRBD1. CDR3 length equals 18 residues. The V gene's germline CDR1 is SSHAT and CDR2 FNYEAQ (reference sequence). After removal of 5 bases from V and 6 bases from J, the junction contained 17 bases not matched to a gene. CDR3 coding DNA: TGTGCCAGCAGCCCCATCACTCTTCTGGACAGGGGCGGTCAGCCCCAGCATTTT. As protein: CASSPITLLDRGGQPQHF.

The chain is built from TRBV21-1 and TRBJ2-1; the tabulated D call, TRBD2, remains unverified against the DNA. TRBV21-1 is termed a pseudogene. The CDR3 is made up of 17 amino acids. CDR3 protein: CASSKEGGGRAWNEQFF. CDR3 nucleotide sequence: TGTGCCAGCAGCAAAGAGGGGGGCGGGAGGGCCTGGAATGAGCAGTTCTTC.

The chain uses TRBV19 and TRBJ1-5; D is perhaps TRBD1 (5 bases). CDR3 size: 14 residues. Trimming stripped 7 bases from V and 7 bases from J, with 17 bases between. Germline V lookup: CDR1 LNHDA, CDR2 SQIVND (reference sequence). Here the CDR3 reads CASIPRGNGQPQHF. CDR3 nucleotide sequence: TGTGCCAGTATCCCCCGGGGGAATGGGCAGCCCCAGCATTTT.

Only a few counts were recorded for this clone. For the CDR3, the DNA is TGTGCCAGCAGTGATATAGGGGGTGAAGGCTACACCTTC. This gives the protein CASSDIGGEGYTF. The chain joins TRBV6-4 to TRBJ1-2, with D possibly matching TRBD1 (6 bases). Germline loops: CDR1 MRHNA, CDR2 SNTAGT. The V end lost 3 bases, the J end lost 8 bases, and 13 bases lay between the germline ends. The CDR3 length is 13 residues.

The chain employs TRBV7-2 and TRBJ2-2; 7 bases align to TRBD1. V gave up 5 bases and J gave up 5 bases; unmatched junction bases: 14. The germline CDR1 and CDR2 sequences are SGHTA and FQGNSA. The CDR3 is 17 amino acids. CDR3 sequence (DNA): TGTGCCAGCAGCGCCAGTGCTACAGGGGTGATAACCGGGGAGCTGTTTTTT. The encoded protein is CASSASATGVITGELFF.

This chain connects TRBV28 to TRBJ2-1; possibly TRBD2 for D (6 bases). The CDR3 loop spans 11 amino acids. The ends were cut back, 7 bases at V and 9 bases at J, with 10 bases in the middle. CDR1 is MDHEN and CDR2 is SYDVKM in the germline V gene. CDR3 in DNA: TGTGCCAGCAACCGGGACTCTGAGCAGTTCTTC. It translates to CASNRDSEQFF.

This clone was detected once. Here the CDR3 reads CASIPEGGGTYNEQFF. The DNA for the CDR3 is TGTGCCAGCATTCCCGAGGGGGGGGGCACCTACAATGAGCAGTTCTTC. The chain links TRBV28 to TRBJ2-1; a possible D gene is TRBD2 (7 bases). The CDR3 extends over 16 amino acids. Germline V gene data show CDR1 as MDHEN and CDR2 as SYDVKM. The V gene lost 7 bases and the J gene lost 2 bases, with 18 bases spanning the gap. The full variable domain, rest sourced from reference TRBV28 and TRBJ2-1, is DVKVTQSSRYLVKRTGEKVFLECVQDMDHENMFWYRQDPGLGLRLIYFSYDVKMKEKGDIPEGYSVSREKKERFSLILESASTNQTSMYLCASIPEGGGTYNEQFFGPGTRLTVL.

This chain links TRBV5-1 with TRBJ2-3; 11 bases map to TRBD2. The CDR3 runs to 13 residues. Unmatched junction bases numbered 3, after V lost 7 bases and J lost 5 bases. In germline, CDR1 is SGHRS, CDR2 YFSETQ. The chain's CDR3 is CASRLAGGDTQYF. CDR3 nucleotides: TGCGCCAGCCGGCTAGCGGGAGGAGATACGCAGTATTTT. The full variable domain, completed using reference TRBV5-1 and TRBJ2-3, is KAGVTQTPRYLIKTRGQQVTLSCSPISGHRSVSWYQQTPGQGLQFLFEYFSETQRNKGNFPGRFSGRQFSNSRSEMNVSTLELGDSALYLCASRLAGGDTQYFGPGTRLTVL.